This note documents a single T cell receptor beta chain sequence. Its antigen is unidentified. Time point of the sample: sample taken at primary tumor resection. There were approximately 69 donors, all of them untreated patients with early-stage non-small cell lung cancer. Without sorting, whole RNA was sequenced from tumor, nontumor lung or frozen PBMC. The data originate from a study of spatial heterogeneity in lung cancer. Points from the study as a whole: Circulating ubiquitous expanded tumor TCRs were observed more frequently at resection than at follow-up.

Every TCR cDNA molecule bore its own unique molecular identifier. Using its own MiXCR run on the 5' RACE reads, TCRdb lists one record per CDR3 protein. This table holds about 61,000 distinct CDR3 sequences, nearly 6.5% found once. Germline V gene sequence: CDR1 LGHDT, CDR2 YNNKEL (reference sequence). The CDR3 runs to 14 residues. V was trimmed by 1 base and J by 4 bases, leaving 7 bases between them. Material: PBMCs, obtained at surgery. V is TRBV3-1 and J is TRBJ2-2; D may be TRBD1 (6 bases). The sequence was collected from a female donor with early-stage non-small cell lung cancer. The DNA of the CDR3 is TGTGCCAGCAGCCAAGTAGGGGGCACCGGGGAGCTGTTTTTT. This sequence encodes CASSQVGGTGELFF.